This T cell receptor (beta chain) was identified in a study of T cell responses to AZD1222 COVID-19 vaccine. Study-wide findings and caveats: The CD4 TCRs associated with vaccination extended across spike and predominated at 160-218 and 743-854. Donors, mostly white British, included more females; clonal diversity was possibly underestimated.

About this clone itself: Antigen: not known.

Assay used: immunoSEQ multiplex PCR; TCRdb lists only in-frame clones, some missing. The sample carries 130,000 or so clones, approximately 91% recorded once. This specimen consisted of peripheral blood, obtained 28 days after the second AZD1222 dose. This clonotype originated in an adult who received the AZD1222 COVID-19 vaccine.

CDR3 in amino acids: CASSSRELSNQPQHF. The CDR3 DNA sequence: TGTGCCAGCAGTTCCAGGGAACTTAGCAATCAGCCCCAGCATTTT. The chain has TRBV7-8 and TRBJ1-5, with a weak D call TRBD1 (5 bases). This CDR3 has 15 amino acids. Germline CDR1 and CDR2: SGHVS and FQNEAQ. Between the trimmed V and J ends, which lost 6 bases and 0 bases, there was a span of 12 bases. Filled out from reference TRBV7-8 and TRBJ1-5, the complete variable domain reads GAGVSQSPRYKVAKRGQDVALRCDPISGHVSLFWYQQALGQGPEFLTYFQNEAQLDKSGLPSDRFFAERPEGSVSTLKIQRTQQEDSAVYLCASSSRELSNQPQHFGDGTRLSIL.